A single sample is the source of the 3 T cell receptor beta chains below, sequenced in a study of blood T cell repertoires in COVID-19 (dated by TCRdb to about 2020). To prepare the library, the immunoSEQ multiplex PCR assay was applied. Entries here come from immuneACCESS through TCRdb and include only in-frame sequences with V and J called. Some clones fail to appear in such tables; in the studies checked, an unresolved V gene covers under half of the shortfall, and the cause of the remainder is unknown. The sample records over 85,000 clones, approximately 84% of which are singletons. The ten largest clones capture 9.5% to 10% of the sample. Sequencing used peripheral blood. The receptors originated from a man in his forties or fifties with active or convalescent COVID-19.

Concerning this clone itself: The sample carries other DNA sequences with the same CDR3. The chain employs TRBV27 and TRBJ1-1; tentative D call: TRBD1 (5 bases). V gave up 5 bases and J gave up 1 base, with 8 bases separating them. CDR1 and CDR2 (germline): MNHEY, SMNVEV (reference sequence). The CDR3 has 13 amino acids. CDR3 region: CASSLGGNTEAFF. The DNA of the CDR3 is TGTGCCAGCAGTCTCGGGGGGAACACTGAAGCTTTCTTT.

The chain couples TRBV7-6 to TRBJ2-7; D gene uncertain. The V end lost 1 base, the J end lost 6 bases, and 16 bases lay between the germline ends. CDR3 length: 15 amino acids. The germline CDR1 and CDR2 sequences are SGHVS and FNYEAQ. This CDR3 reads CASSLEITVASEQYF. For the CDR3, the DNA is TGTGCCAGCAGCTTAGAAATAACGGTAGCCTCCGAGCAGTACTTC.

This clone occurred once. The chain carries TRBV24-1 and TRBJ2-1; D is possibly TRBD1 (5 bases). Germline CDR1 is KGHDR and CDR2 is SFDVKD. V shed 5 bases and J shed 6 bases, with 13 bases lying between them. There are 14 residues in the CDR3. The CDR3 loop reads CATSVGQGANEQFF. The CDR3 DNA sequence: TGTGCCACCAGTGTTGGCCAGGGTGCCAATGAGCAGTTCTTC.